Shown below are 22 T cell receptor beta chains from a single sample sequenced in a study of monozygotic twins with cystic fibrosis. Profiling relied on immunoSEQ multiplex PCR, and the TCRdb table lists in-frame clones only, not all of them. The sample yields 9,500 to 12,000 clones, over 99% seen once. Sequenced input: blood. Every receptor here comes from a man younger than 35 with cystic fibrosis.

The rearrangement uses TRBV9 and TRBJ2-6; D not resolved. V was pared by 4 bases and J by 0 bases, with 8 bases between. The CDR3 totals 15 residues. Looked up from germline, CDR1 is SGDLS and CDR2 is YYNGEE. The CDR3 nucleotides read TGTGCCAGCAGCCCTCAGCGCTCTGGGGCCAACGTCCTGACTTTC. Translation gives CASSPQRSGANVLTF.

The rearrangement uses TRBV6-1 and TRBJ1-3, with D perhaps TRBD1 (5 bases). The germline CDR1 and CDR2 sequences are MNHNS and SASEGT. Trimming shortened V by 1 base and J by 2 bases, and 12 bases separated the two germline ends. The CDR3 has 16 amino acids. CDR3 in DNA: TGTGCCAGCAGTGAAGGGGGGTGGGTAGCTGGAAACACCATATATTTT. Protein product: CASSEGGWVAGNTIYF.

This chain links TRBV27 with TRBJ2-1; a possible D gene is TRBD1 (6 bases). The V end was cut by 3 bases, the J end by 3 bases, with 6 bases between. CDR1 is MNHEY and CDR2 is SMNVEV in the germline V gene (reference sequence). The CDR3 contains 13 residues. The CDR3 spells CASSLDSYNEQFF. DNA of the CDR3: TGTGCCAGCAGTTTGGACAGCTACAATGAGCAGTTCTTC.

The V gene is TRBV19, the J gene TRBJ2-1, with 13 bases lining up with TRBD2. The CDR3 length is 14 residues. Germline V gene data show CDR1 as LNHDA and CDR2 as SQIVND (reference sequence). V trimming: 4 bases; J trimming: 8 bases; junction bases outside the gene matches: 2. The CDR3 nucleotides read TGTGCCAGTAGTAGCACTAGCGGGGGGGATGAGCAGTTCTTC. Encoded protein: CASSSTSGGDEQFF.

The chain is built from TRBV4-2 and TRBJ2-1, with D perhaps TRBD1 or TRBD2 (6 bases each). V lost 4 bases and J lost 6, with 19 bases in between. Germline CDR1 reads LGHNA; CDR2 reads YNFKEQ. CDR3 size: 16 residues. CDR3 in amino acids: CASSRKGGPEGNEQFF. In DNA, the CDR3 is TGTGCCAGCAGCCGAAAGGGGGGCCCTGAAGGCAATGAGCAGTTCTTC.

This rearrangement joins TRBV19 to TRBJ1-5, with D tentatively TRBD1 (5 bases). The germline V gene encodes CDR1 LNHDA and CDR2 SQIVND (reference sequence). V gave up 3 bases and J gave up 2 bases, with 11 bases separating them. This CDR3 comprises 15 residues. The CDR3 is CASSMVRGGNQPQHF. CDR3 in DNA: TGTGCCAGTAGTATGGTACGGGGCGGCAATCAGCCCCAGCATTTT.

V usage is TRBV7-2 and J usage is TRBJ1-6; D uncertain. V was clipped by 5 bases and J by 9 bases, with 11 bases between them. Germline CDR1 is SGHTA and CDR2 is FQGNSA. This CDR3 comprises 13 residues. The CDR3 spells CASSPRGSSPLHF. CDR3 DNA sequence: TGTGCCAGCAGCCCAAGAGGAAGTTCACCCCTCCACTTT.

This clone was seen only once. V and J are TRBV7-2 and TRBJ2-2; tentatively, D is TRBD1 (6 bases). Deletions cut 3 bases from V and 1 base from J, with 9 bases between. In germline, CDR1 is SGHTA, CDR2 FQGNSA. The CDR3 contains 15 residues. CDR3 nucleotides: TGTGCCAGCAGCTTCCGGGACAAGAACACCGGGGAGCTGTTTTTT. Protein sequence: CASSFRDKNTGELFF.

The chain uses TRBV11-1 and TRBJ2-2; 7 bases match TRBD2. Looked up from germline, CDR1 is SGHAT and CDR2 is FQDESV (reference sequence). This CDR3 spans 15 amino acids. Losses at the gene ends were 4 bases for V and 6 bases for J; bases not matched to a gene: 8. The CDR3 is CASSSWTSLSGELFF. The DNA for the CDR3 is TGTGCCAGCAGCTCTTGGACTAGTTTGTCCGGGGAGCTGTTTTTT.

This chain joins TRBV20-1 and TRBJ2-7; D call uncertain. Germline V gene sequence: CDR1 DFQATT, CDR2 SNEGSKA (reference sequence). CDR3 size: 11 residues. V dropped 2 bases and J dropped 7 bases, with 9 bases sitting between them. The CDR3 DNA reads as TGCAGTGCTAGATCGGGCCCGGAGCAGTACTTC. Its protein product is CSARSGPEQYF.

The V call is TRBV5-1, the J call TRBJ1-1; tentative D call: TRBD1 (6 bases). V gave up 4 bases and J gave up 4 bases, with 11 bases separating them. This CDR3 contains 13 residues. Germline CDR1 SGHRS, CDR2 YFSETQ. The CDR3 sequence is CASSLGQLTEAFF. DNA for the CDR3: TGCGCCAGCAGCCTAGGACAGCTCACTGAAGCTTTCTTT.

This chain uses TRBV10-3 with TRBJ1-6, with D unresolved. Germline V gene sequence: CDR1 ENHRY, CDR2 SYGVKD. This CDR3 contains 13 residues. V lost 6 bases and J 9 bases, leaving 12 bases between the germline ends. CDR3 in amino acids: CAISGREFSPLHF. The CDR3 nucleotides read TGTGCCATCAGCGGGAGGGAATTTTCACCCCTCCACTTT.

The V gene is TRBV7-8, the J gene TRBJ1-2, with 7 bases matching TRBD1. V shed 1 base and J 2 bases; nucleotides not matched to a gene: 1. Germline CDR1 and CDR2: SGHVS and FQNEAQ. This CDR3 spans 14 amino acids. This CDR3 reads CASSLGDRNYGYTF. The DNA for the CDR3 is TGTGCCAGCAGCTTAGGGGACAGAAACTATGGCTACACCTTC.

V and J are TRBV28 and TRBJ1-6; a weak D match, TRBD1 (6 bases). V lost 6 bases and J lost 10, with 16 bases in between. This CDR3 contains 14 residues. From germline, CDR1 is MDHEN and CDR2 SYDVKM. Here the CDR3 reads CASRNRDVWSPLHF. The CDR3 DNA reads as TGTGCCAGCAGAAACAGGGACGTTTGGTCACCCCTCCACTTT. The full variable domain, with the rest looked up from reference TRBV28 and TRBJ1-6, is DVKVTQSSRYLVKRTGEKVFLECVQDMDHENMFWYRQDPGLGLRLIYFSYDVKMKEKGDIPEGYSVSREKKERFSLILESASTNQTSMYLCASRNRDVWSPLHFGNGTRLTVT.

The chain links TRBV19 to TRBJ2-5; 12 nucleotides agree with TRBD1. The J segment lost 4 bases and the V segment lost 5 bases, leaving 11 bases of the junction unmatched. Germline assignment: CDR1 LNHDA and CDR2 SQIVND (reference sequence). This CDR3 is 17 amino acids long. CDR3 sequence (DNA): TGTGCCAGTAGTTCCGGGACAGGGGGCCGGGGGCGAGAGACCCAGTACTTC. This codes for CASSSGTGGRGRETQYF.

A single count supports this clone. The chain employs TRBV7-6 and TRBJ2-3; 12 bases line up with TRBD2. The CDR3 length is 20 residues. Germline V lookup: CDR1 SGHVS, CDR2 FNYEAQ. Unmatched junction bases numbered 19, after V lost 5 bases and J lost 4 bases. CDR3 bases: TGTGCCAGCAGCCCCGGTTCGGTACTAGCGGGGGGCCGCCGGGCAGATACGCAGTATTTT. It codes for CASSPGSVLAGGRRADTQYF. Full variable domain (missing parts from reference TRBV7-6 and TRBJ2-3): GAGVSQSPRYKVTKRGQDVALRCDPISGHVSLYWYRQALGQGPEFLTYFNYEAQQDKSGLPNDRFSAERPEGSISTLTIQRTEQRDSAMYRCASSPGSVLAGGRRADTQYFGPGTRLTVL.

V usage is TRBV4-3 and J usage is TRBJ2-4, with D uncertain. The length of the CDR3 is 15 residues. The germline gives CDR1 LGHNA, CDR2 YSLEER. Trimming cost V 0 bases and J 0 bases, with 6 bases left between them. CDR3 residues: CASSQDSGAKNIQYF. The DNA of the CDR3 is TGCGCCAGCAGCCAAGATTCCGGAGCCAAAAACATTCAGTACTTC.

This rearrangement joins TRBV11-1 to TRBJ2-1; 10 bases are shared with TRBD1. Germline trimming cut 3 bases from V and 7 bases from J; bases unmatched to any gene: 6. Germline lookup yields CDR1 SGHAT and CDR2 FQDESV (reference sequence). This CDR3 comprises 15 residues. The chain's CDR3 is CASSLPGTGVNEQFF. The CDR3 bases are TGTGCCAGCAGCTTGCCCGGGACAGGGGTTAATGAGCAGTTCTTC.

The chain couples TRBV18 to TRBJ1-1, with TRBD1 identical over 9 bases. Germline-derived CDR1 and CDR2 are KGHSH and LQKENI. Trimming took 8 bases from V and 5 from J; bases not matched to a gene: 6. The CDR3 loop spans 13 amino acids. CDR3 region: CASQEGTGTEAFF. The CDR3 DNA reads TGTGCCAGCCAGGAGGGGACAGGGACTGAAGCTTTCTTT.

The gene calls are TRBV13 and TRBJ2-7; 8 nucleotides match TRBD2. The CDR3 spans 13 residues. In germline, CDR1 is PRHDT, CDR2 FYEKMQ (reference sequence). With V trimmed by 5 bases and J by 11 bases, 11 bases remained unmatched. This chain's CDR3 is CASSRGTREWEYF. DNA for the CDR3: TGTGCCAGCAGCCGAGGGACTAGGGAATGGGAGTACTTC.

The J gene is TRBJ2-7, the V gene TRBV27, with no clear D. The germline V and J ends were trimmed by 5 bases and 4 bases, with 9 bases remaining between them. The CDR3 totals 12 residues. CDR1 MNHEY and CDR2 SMNVEV come from the germline V gene (reference sequence). For the CDR3, the DNA is TGTGCCAGCAGTCCGGCCGGGTACGAGCAGTACTTC. Encoded protein: CASSPAGYEQYF.

CDR3 sequence: CASSLEGGSQETQYF. Written as DNA, the CDR3 is TGCGCCAGCAGCTTGGAAGGCGGGAGCCAAGAGACCCAGTACTTC. V gene TRBV5-1 combines with J gene TRBJ2-5; 7 nucleotides line up with TRBD2. The junction had 3 bases not matched to a gene; V was cut back by 0 bases and J by 1 base. The CDR3 sequence is 15 residues long. CDR1 is SGHRS, CDR2 YFSETQ, per germline. Full variable domain (remainder filled in from reference TRBV5-1 and TRBJ2-5): KAGVTQTPRYLIKTRGQQVTLSCSPISGHRSVSWYQQTPGQGLQFLFEYFSETQRNKGNFPGRFSGRQFSNSRSEMNVSTLELGDSALYLCASSLEGGSQETQYFGPGTRLLVL.